Listed below are T cell receptor beta chains from one sample, sequenced in a study of T cell responses to AZD1222 COVID-19 vaccine. Assay: immunoSEQ multiplex PCR; the TCRdb copy retains only in-frame clones and omits some. The sample lists about 160,000 clones, 90% seen once, with about 3.3% in the top ten. This specimen consisted of peripheral blood, obtained 28 days after the second AZD1222 dose. The receptors derive from an adult who received the AZD1222 COVID-19 vaccine. Each CDR3 is given with its conserved first and last residue. Each record gives: CDR3 DNA, CDR3 protein, clone size, V gene, CDR3 length, D gene, J gene. A D gene is named only where the DNA matches it firmly. Only part of the rows carry a size: once, few, many, or a class if the clone is expanded.

TGTGCCACCAGCAGGGACCATAACTCCTACAATGAGCAGTTCTTC CATSRDHNSYNEQFF - TRBV15 15 - TRBJ2-1
TGTGCCAGCAGTGAGAGGGTCCGATACTCTGGAAACACCATATATTTT CASSERVRYSGNTIYF - TRBV2 16 - TRBJ1-3
TGTGCCATCAGTGAGGGTCTAGCGGGAAGATCCGAGCAGTACTTC CAISEGLAGRSEQYF - TRBV10-3 15 TRBD2 TRBJ2-7
TGTGCCAGCAGCTCACCGGGACTAGGGGAGGAGACCCAGTACTTC CASSSPGLGEETQYF - TRBV7-6 15 TRBD2 TRBJ2-5
TGCGCCAGCAGCCAAGAACTAGCGGGATACACAGATACGCAGTATTTT CASSQELAGYTDTQYF - TRBV4-1 16 TRBD2 TRBJ2-3
TGTGCCAGCAGCCCAGGACAGGGCCCTGGAAACACCATATATTTT CASSPGQGPGNTIYF once TRBV11-3 15 TRBD1 TRBJ1-3
TGTGCCAGCAGTGAAAGTGTTAGATCGACAGATACGCAGTATTTT CASSESVRSTDTQYF - TRBV6-1 15 - TRBJ2-3
TGTGCCAGCAGCCCAGCAGGGGAATCACCCCTCCACTTT CASSPAGESPLHF - TRBV5-4 13 - TRBJ1-6
TGTGCCAGTAGTAAGCGACAGGGGGATAATTCACCCCTCCACTTT CASSKRQGDNSPLHF - TRBV19 15 TRBD1 TRBJ1-6
TGCGCCAGCAGCTTGGACATGGGCAATCAGCCCCAGCATTTT CASSLDMGNQPQHF - TRBV5-1 14 - TRBJ1-5
TGTGCCAGCAGTTACTCGCTTGAGGATGAGCAGTTCTTC CASSYSLEDEQFF - TRBV6-6 13 - TRBJ2-1
TGTGCCAGCAGTTTTACAGGATATCAGCCCCAGCATTTT CASSFTGYQPQHF once TRBV12-3/TRBV12-4 13 - TRBJ1-5
TGTGCCAGCAGCCCCCGGGACAGTACCTACGAGCAGTACTTC CASSPRDSTYEQYF - TRBV7-9 14 TRBD1 TRBJ2-7
TGTGCCAGCAGTTCTATGGGGAGGGATTTAGGGGTCGTCTCCTTC CASSSMGRDLGVVSF once TRBV28 15 - TRBJ1-2
TGTGCCATTAAAGGGGACAGGGGATTCAAAAACATTCAGTACTTC CAIKGDRGFKNIQYF - TRBV30 15 TRBD1 TRBJ2-4
TGTGCCAGCAGCCTAACGGCGAGCGGGGTCTACGAGCAGTACTTC CASSLTASGVYEQYF - TRBV3-1/TRBV3-2 15 TRBD2 TRBJ2-7
TGTGCCAGTAGTACGGCAGGCGGCTACACCTTC CASSTAGGYTF - TRBV19 11 - TRBJ1-2
TGTGCCACAATGACAGGGGAGGGCTATGGCTACACCTTC CATMTGEGYGYTF - TRBV10-3 13 TRBD1 TRBJ1-2
TGTGCCAGCGCGGCAGACAGGGACTATAGCAATCAGCCCCAGCATTTT CASAADRDYSNQPQHF - TRBV28 16 TRBD1 TRBJ1-5
TGTGCCAGCAGTTTTACGGGACAGGGGCGGAAGGGTAGTGGCTACACCTTC CASSFTGQGRKGSGYTF - TRBV27 17 TRBD1 TRBJ1-2
TGCGCCAGCGGGAGTGGAGTATTCAGTGAAAAACTGTTTTTT CASGSGVFSEKLFF - TRBV5-1 14 - TRBJ1-4
TGTGCCAGCAGCTTGAGTCTCTCTGGGGCCAACGTCCTGACTTTC CASSLSLSGANVLTF - TRBV5-6 15 - TRBJ2-6
TGTGCCAGCAGCCAACCACTAGCGGGAGGGGGGGAGCAGTACTTC CASSQPLAGGGEQYF once TRBV3-1/TRBV3-2 15 TRBD2 TRBJ2-7
TGTGCCAGCAGTTTAAATTCTCCCAGGGGTGGACTTGGCTACACCTTC CASSLNSPRGGLGYTF once TRBV27 16 - TRBJ1-2
TGTGCCAGCAGCTTCTGGGACAGGTCCGATGATACGCAGTATTTT CASSFWDRSDDTQYF - TRBV5-4 15 TRBD1 TRBJ2-3
TGTGCCAGCAGCCCAAAAGGGGGGGACGAGCAGTACTTC CASSPKGGDEQYF - TRBV3-1/TRBV3-2 13 - TRBJ2-7
TGTGCCAGCAGTTCCACCGGGGAGCTGTTTTTT CASSSTGELFF - TRBV12-3/TRBV12-4 11 - TRBJ2-2
TGTGCCACCAGCAGAAGGACAGGGGGCTTAAGTCAGCCCCAGCATTTT CATSRRTGGLSQPQHF - TRBV15 16 TRBD1 TRBJ1-5
TGTGCCAGTAGTTCGGCAGGGGTTAGCGGACAGCCCCAGCATTTT CASSSAGVSGQPQHF - TRBV19 15 - TRBJ1-5
TGTGCCAGTAGTACCGGGGGGAACACTGAAGCTTTCTTT CASSTGGNTEAFF - TRBV19 13 - TRBJ1-1
TGCGCCAGCAGTGAGTATCGACAGGCCCCCTACGAGCAGTACTTC CASSEYRQAPYEQYF - TRBV10-1 15 - TRBJ2-7
TGTGCCAGCAGTTTGACAGGGTTGAAGGTCGACACTGAAGCTTTCTTT CASSLTGLKVDTEAFF - TRBV2 16 TRBD1 TRBJ1-1
TGTGCCAGCAGCTCGCCGGGCAGGAGCAACACTGAAGCTTTCTTT CASSSPGRSNTEAFF - TRBV5-4 15 - TRBJ1-1
TGTGCCACCAGCAGACCCCACGGGGTCAGGACTGAAGCTTTCTTT CATSRPHGVRTEAFF - TRBV15 15 - TRBJ1-1
TGCGCCAGCAGCTCCCCTGGGGGGAACACTGAAGCTTTCTTT CASSSPGGNTEAFF - TRBV5-1 14 - TRBJ1-1
TGTGCCAGCAGTGAATCGGGGGGCTCTGGAAACACCATATATTTT CASSESGGSGNTIYF - TRBV25-1 15 - TRBJ1-3
TGTGCCAGTAGATGGGGACCCACTGAAGCTTTCTTT CASRWGPTEAFF - TRBV19 12 - TRBJ1-1